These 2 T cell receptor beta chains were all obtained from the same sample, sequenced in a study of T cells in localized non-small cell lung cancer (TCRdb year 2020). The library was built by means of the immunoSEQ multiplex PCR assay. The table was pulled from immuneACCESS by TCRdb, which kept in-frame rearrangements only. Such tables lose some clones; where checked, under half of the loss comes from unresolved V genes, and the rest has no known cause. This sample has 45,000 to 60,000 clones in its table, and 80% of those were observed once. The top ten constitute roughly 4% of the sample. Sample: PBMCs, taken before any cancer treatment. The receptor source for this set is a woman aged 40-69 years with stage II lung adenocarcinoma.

CDR3 in DNA: TGTGCCAGCAGCTTAAGCTCCCTTGGGGCGCAGTATTTT. This translates into CASSLSSLGAQYF. J is TRBJ2-3 and V is TRBV7-3; D is uncertain. V was pared by 1 base and J by 10 bases, with 12 bases between. The germline gives CDR1 SGHTA, CDR2 FQGTGA. This CDR3 region has 13 residues.

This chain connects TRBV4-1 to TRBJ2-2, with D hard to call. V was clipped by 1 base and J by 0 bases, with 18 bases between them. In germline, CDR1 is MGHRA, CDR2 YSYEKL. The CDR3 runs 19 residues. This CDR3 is CASSQGEGIGTSNTGELFF. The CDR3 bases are TGCGCCAGCAGCCAAGGTGAAGGGATCGGCACTTCGAACACCGGGGAGCTGTTTTTT.